One T cell receptor beta chain is described in this entry. Its antigen remains unidentified. No clone much larger than this one lies a single base away; base qualities are absent. The cohort was made up of several hundred healthy bone marrow donors. All cohort members were sampled while nominally healthy, although unrecorded immune exposures were likely present. The donor was CMV seropositive and belonged to the group of 250 to 350 seropositive cohort members. Each donor provided a peripheral blood sample, and peripheral blood mononuclear cells were used for TCR beta sequencing. Genomic DNA was extracted from the blood cell samples with the Qiagen DNeasy Blood Extraction Kit. Receptors were amplified or captured by the immunoSEQ multiplex PCR assay. The multiplex PCR relied on a mix of 60 forward primers for TCR Vbeta segments and 13 reverse primers for TCR Jbeta segments. The CDR3 region of rearranged TCR beta genes was amplified from genomic DNA with a multiplex PCR assay. The amplified TCR beta libraries were sequenced on the Illumina HiSeq System as 87-base-pair reads. Concerning the study's data processing: In a later analysis, 80 million or so unique TCR beta chains were counted across the 500 to 850 repertoires, and approximately 9.9 million of these chains were shared by at least two donors. A nearest-neighbor algorithm error-corrected the raw reads and collapsed the reads into unique sequences, merging closely related sequences to remove PCR and sequencing errors. V, D and J gene segments were assigned by aligning CDR3 sequences to IMGT reference sequences. For a sequence to be retained, a match of at least six nucleotides to both a V gene segment and a J gene segment was required. A rearrangement counted as productive if the CDR3 had no stop codons and remained in frame with V and J, and every other rearrangement counted as non-productive. CDR3 was defined according to IMGT convention as the region running from the second conserved V-encoded cysteine to the conserved J-encoded phenylalanine. In an earlier analysis of around 600 of the donors, sequences lacking an unambiguous match to a single V gene segment were excluded. An earlier analysis of roughly 590 of the donors called V segments functional above 56.7% productive rearrangements and segregating when the between-donor standard deviation exceeded 5%. To diagnose cytomegalovirus status from the catalog of TCR beta chain sequences, a statistical classification framework was built. A later analysis assigned V and J genes by comparing TCR nucleotide sequences with IMGT/GENE-DB human TR gene sequences. In a later analysis, CDR3 sequences and most-parsimonious VDJ recombination scenarios were assigned using the TCRdist pipeline. In a later analysis, every TCR beta chain was defined by the combination of its CDR3 amino acid sequence and its V-gene family, and reads without a unique V-gene family were dropped. To address suspected cross-contamination and a sequencing artifact, a later analysis removed several hundred highly shared, low-generation-probability nucleotide sequences. For each public chain, a later analysis derived a clonal expansion index from normalized ranks of inferred template counts within each repertoire. In a later analysis, generation probabilities were computed with a VDJ recombination model fitted to out-of-frame rearrangements, and the resulting probabilities were checked against IGoR. In a later analysis, hypergeometric tests were used to score TCR-TCR, TCR-HLA and TCR-CMV co-occurrence, with a repertoire-size bias correction applied to TCR pairs. False discovery rates were estimated in a later analysis by permuting HLA or CMV assignments 20 times. In a later analysis, co-occurring TCRs were grouped with DBSCAN, and TCRdist sequence similarity was added when clustering was performed within HLA-allele-positive subsets. Repertoires with fewer than 30,000 or more than 120,000 public chains were left out of co-occurrence clustering, as were about 5 repertoires with anomalous nucleotide sharing. The immuneACCESS repertoire file appears here via TCRdb, limited to in-frame rearrangements. These files lack a portion of the clones; in checked studies, under half of the deficit traces to unresolved V genes, and the cause of the others is not known. V and J calls and clone size follow that table, whereas D and trimming were derived from the DNA. The sample table contains 100,000 to 120,000 clones; only one count was recorded for about four fifths of them. Roughly 2.9% of the sample lies in the top ten.

These data come from a study of cytomegalovirus exposure and HLA in healthy donors (dated by TCRdb to about 2017). Study-level background: An earlier analysis of roughly 570 of the donors reported 276 Gb of sequence data and 117 million unique TCR beta sequences obtained from some 170 million T cells. The aim of the study was to test whether cataloging public T cell receptors could identify signatures of past pathogen exposure. An early release that covered approximately 600 HLA-typed donors contained around 300 gigabases of sequencing data and around 85 million unique TCR sequences. The T cell repertoires of some 700 subjects were profiled by immunosequencing and related to cytomegalovirus serostatus. A later analysis re-analyzed previously published TCR beta repertoires from hundreds of donors and added high-resolution HLA genotyping to study TCR occurrence patterns. On average, roughly 200,000 unique TCR beta nucleotide sequences were sequenced per donor among some 420 genotyped donors of the cohort, with roughly 19% of those sequences being non-productive. In the later analysis, no new phenotypic data were used to find candidate immune exposures; instead, reliance was placed on TCR beta sequences and their occurrence across donors. Alongside the repertoire data, information on donor age, sex, ethnicity and CMV serostatus was compiled. The study combined high-throughput TCR immunosequencing, statistical association of individual TCRs with disease status, and machine learning to predict cytomegalovirus infection status. Along with the roughly 700-subject first cohort, a separate validation cohort of 120 different subjects was used. In a later genetic analysis, genome-wide SNP genotypes for about 55% of the 666 donors were used, and that subset was treated as a discovery cohort. HLA typing included class I and class II loci at four-digit resolution. About 5 DR-DQ haplotypes were handled as single units for association and clustering, since linkage in the cohort was strong. All discovery cohort repertoires had been generated using a single sequencing platform. In an earlier analysis of roughly 580 of the donors, high-throughput TCR beta sequencing was used to judge whether each TCR beta V gene segment behaved as functional or pseudogenic. The genetic ancestry cluster associated with self-reported Caucasian donors included around 76% of the 350 to 500 genotyped donors. Typing coverage differed by locus: A, B, C, DRB1 and DQB1 were typed in about 620-640 donors, DQA1 in about 500, DPA1 in 600 to 610, and DPB1 in approximately 450.

From a lookup of the germline V gene, CDR1 and CDR2 are SNHLY and FYNNEI. Reading from cysteine to phenylalanine, the CDR3 counts 14 amino acids. Of all the DNA, just the CDR3 is kept, 42 bases in frame from base 1. Between the V and J ends, shortened by 9 bases and 6 bases respectively, the junction contains 18 bases. Here is what the overall study found, with its caveats: At a false discovery rate of 0.05, a later analysis linked 16,000 or so TCR beta sequences to specific HLA alleles. An earlier analysis of some 560 of the donors showed that most TCR beta V segments appeared in productive rearrangements either about 90% or about 30% of the time, which broadly matched IMGT annotations. Compared with the 666-donor mean, donors in an Asian-associated ancestry cluster had fewer N-insertions in productive TCRs, according to a later genetic analysis. Because the 87-base-pair reads could not distinguish some IMGT-functional V segments, including TRBV6-2 and TRBV6-3, those segments were excluded. A further reported finding was that TCR beta sequences accurately predicted the HLA-A and HLA-B alleles for most subjects in the first cohort. In vitro tests confirmed that a few of the cytomegalovirus-associated TCR beta chains recognize cytomegalovirus antigens. Several of the top co-occurrence clusters appeared to be linked to parvovirus B19, influenza, CMV and Epstein-Barr virus, according to a later analysis. Most TCR sequences were observed very rarely across donors, whereas some public TCRs were present in many individuals. A total of 164 TCR beta chains were listed by the study as associated with cytomegalovirus. It was suggested by the authors that the approach could potentially be generalized to other disease states and immunological phenotypes. Strong co-occurrence of HLA alleles, especially DR and DQ, made assigning TCR associations to individual alleles difficult. Roughly uniform sequencing depth across donors was assumed in presence/absence analyses, although this assumption may not hold. Cytomegalovirus status was reported to be diagnosed by the classifier with high specificity and sensitivity in both the original and validation cohorts. According to a later analysis, most CMV-associated TCR beta chains appeared to be HLA-restricted, and the HLA associations seemed to be driven largely by CMV exposure. A later genetic analysis associated a missense DCLRE1C variant with V-gene and J-gene trimming of TCR beta chains, and an independent cohort replicated the association. According to a later analysis, TCR association rates differed among HLA loci, with DRB1 alleles showing the most associated TCRs and HLA-C alleles showing the fewest. For the cohort, immune exposure information was limited to CMV serostatus. The cohort was sequenced for TCR beta chains only, and without alpha or paired-chain data the features that could be detected were limited. Linkage disequilibrium might explain the correlated functional status among segregating V segments, but an unknown experimental factor could not be excluded. Because counts were too low, some 17 rarely observed V segments, including chromosome 9 orphons, were left out of the earlier analysis of a few hundred of the donors. A cluster of highly shared sequence variants was judged likely to represent a technical artifact of the sequencing pipeline. Because HLA typing was unavailable for some donors at each locus, only the typed subset was used in association tests. Compared with equally common non-associated chains, HLA-associated TCR beta chains in a later analysis were more clonally expanded and had lower generation probabilities.

Recombination linked TRBV2 to TRBJ2-1, and the D gene may be TRBD2, 6 bases matching. This clonotype originated in a woman aged 55-69 years in good health and CMV-seropositive. The sample was PBMCs. CDR3 reads: CASSGEVRANEQFF. Here is the DNA: TGTGCCAGTTCCGGGGAGGTAAGGGCCAATGAGCAGTTCTTC.